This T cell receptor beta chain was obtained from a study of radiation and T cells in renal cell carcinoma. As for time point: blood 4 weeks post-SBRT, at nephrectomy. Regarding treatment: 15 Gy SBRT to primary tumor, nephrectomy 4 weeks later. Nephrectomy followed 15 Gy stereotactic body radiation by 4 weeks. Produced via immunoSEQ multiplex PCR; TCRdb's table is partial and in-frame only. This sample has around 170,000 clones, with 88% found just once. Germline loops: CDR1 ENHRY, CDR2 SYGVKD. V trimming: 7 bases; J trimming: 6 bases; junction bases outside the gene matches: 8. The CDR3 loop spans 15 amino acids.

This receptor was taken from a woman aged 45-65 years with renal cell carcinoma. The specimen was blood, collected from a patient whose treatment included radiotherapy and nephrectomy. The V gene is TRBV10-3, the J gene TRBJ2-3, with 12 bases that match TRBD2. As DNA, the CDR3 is TGTGCCATCAATGTGAGGACTAGCGGGACCGATACGCAGTATTTT. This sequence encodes CAINVRTSGTDTQYF.